The source of this T cell receptor beta chain is a study of shared clonotypes between healthy human individuals. Study-level results: Generally, naive subsets came out with larger estimated richness than memory subsets.

Naive CD8 cells lacked CD45RO and underwent positive selection for CCR7, leaving out terminally differentiated effector memory CD45RA+ cells. Points on this clone: The antigen remains unidentified.

V gave up 5 bases and J gave up 3 bases; unmatched junction bases: 12. The CDR3 contains 17 residues. Germline CDR1 SNHLY, CDR2 FYNNEI. This table comes from immunoSEQ multiplex PCR, and its TCRdb copy is limited to in-frame clones, with some not included. The profile shows around 2,100,000 clones, over 85% of them singletons. The sample was naive CD8+ T cells sorted from blood. This sequence originates from a man aged 18 to 30 in good health. This rearrangement joins TRBV2 to TRBJ2-5, with 10 bases aligning to TRBD2. CDR3 nucleotide sequence: TGTGCCAGCAGTTCCCCTTTAGCGGGAGGTTTCAAAGAGACCCAGTACTTC. Encoded protein: CASSSPLAGGFKETQYF.